The 21 T cell receptor beta chains below all came from one sample that was sequenced in a study of blood T cell repertoires in COVID-19. TCRdb keeps only in-frame clones here, not all; method: immunoSEQ multiplex PCR. The repertoire holds some 50,000 clones, around 87% seen once, with less than 4% in the top ten. Sequencing was done on a sample of peripheral blood. These TCRs come from a man between 50 and 59 years old with acute or convalescent COVID-19.

The rearrangement links TRBV5-4 to TRBJ1-1, with D hard to call. The CDR3 is made up of 17 amino acids. CDR1 is SGHNT and CDR2 is YYREEE in the germline V gene (reference sequence). The V end was cut by 6 bases, the J end by 0 bases, with 21 bases between. The CDR3 loop is CASTTLGRQFMNTEAFF. The CDR3 DNA reads TGTGCCAGCACCACCCTGGGCAGACAATTCATGAACACTGAAGCTTTCTTT.

J is TRBJ1-2 and V is TRBV5-1; 9 nucleotides agree with TRBD1. From germline, CDR1 is SGHRS and CDR2 YFSETQ. J gave up 0 bases and V 4 bases, and 4 bases lay outside the gene matches. This CDR3 region has 15 residues. In DNA form, the CDR3 reads TGCGCCAGCAGCCTGTGGGACAGGGCTAACTATGGCTACACCTTC. Its translation: CASSLWDRANYGYTF.

The V gene is TRBV19, the J gene TRBJ2-4; tentative D call: TRBD2 (6 bases). The CDR3 is 15 amino acids. Germline V lookup: CDR1 LNHDA, CDR2 SQIVND (reference sequence). V lost 3 bases, J lost 1 base, and 10 bases lay in between. CDR3: CASSIPGEAKNIQYF. The CDR3 nucleotides are TGTGCCAGTAGTATCCCGGGGGAGGCCAAAAACATTCAGTACTTC.

The V call is TRBV6-6, the J call TRBJ2-5; perhaps TRBD1 as D (6 bases). V lost 4 bases and J 5 bases, leaving 11 bases between the germline ends. This CDR3 is built from 13 residues. Per the germline V gene, CDR1 is MNHNY and CDR2 is SVGAGI (reference sequence). This chain's CDR3 is CASSFDQGETQYF. CDR3 coding DNA: TGTGCCAGCAGTTTTGACCAGGGGGAGACCCAGTACTTC.

The chain joins TRBV5-4 to TRBJ1-4; D might be TRBD1 (6 bases). This CDR3 is 16 amino acids long. The V gene's germline CDR1 is SGHNT and CDR2 YYREEE (reference sequence). V was cut by 4 bases and J by 0 bases, with 13 bases left in between. CDR3: CASSRGQPATNEKLFF. In DNA form, the CDR3 reads TGTGCCAGCAGCCGGGGACAACCTGCAACTAATGAAAAACTGTTTTTT.

The genes are TRBV27 and TRBJ2-7; maybe TRBD1 (8 bases). Trimming removed 10 bases from V and 2 bases from J, with 15 bases in between. Germline V lookup: CDR1 MNHEY, CDR2 SMNVEV (reference sequence). The CDR3 is 13 residues long. CDR3 amino acids: CATREGQAYEQYF. DNA for the CDR3: TGTGCCACCAGGGAGGGACAGGCCTACGAGCAGTACTTC.

There are a few counts of this clone. The chain carries TRBV5-6 and TRBJ2-7; 9 nucleotides line up with TRBD2. V shed 0 bases and J 6 bases; nucleotides not matched to a gene: 7. The CDR3 spans 15 residues. In germline, CDR1 is SGHDT, CDR2 YYEEEE. Here the CDR3 DNA reads TGTGCCAGCAGCTTGGGACTGGGACTAGCCTCCGAGCAGTACTTC. It codes for CASSLGLGLASEQYF.

This clone appeared a few times. The chain is built from TRBV18 and TRBJ1-1, with 9 bases matching TRBD1. This CDR3 region has 17 residues. The ends lost 3 bases at V and 0 bases at J; junction bases unmatched: 8. In germline, CDR1 is KGHSH, CDR2 LQKENI. The CDR3 loop reads CASSPPGTGNMNTEAFF. CDR3 in DNA: TGTGCCAGCTCACCCCCCGGGACAGGGAATATGAACACTGAAGCTTTCTTT.

This chain connects TRBV5-4 to TRBJ1-1, with 8 nucleotides matching TRBD1. Germline CDR1 reads SGHNT; CDR2 reads YYREEE (reference sequence). The CDR3 extends over 14 amino acids. The trim removed 5 bases at V and 1 base at J, leaving 4 bases unmatched. The CDR3 DNA is TGTGCCAGCAGTAAAGGACAGGGGAACACTGAAGCTTTCTTT. Residues: CASSKGQGNTEAFF. Supplemented by reference TRBV5-4 and TRBJ1-1, the full variable domain reads ETGVTQSPTHLIKTRGQQVTLRCSSQSGHNTVSWYQQALGQGPQFIFQYYREEENGRGNFPPRFSGLQFPNYSSELNVNALELDDSALYLCASSKGQGNTEAFFGQGTRLTVV.

The chain employs TRBV5-1 and TRBJ2-7; 7 bases fit TRBD1. This CDR3 has 14 residues. Per germline, CDR1 SGHRS and CDR2 YFSETQ. Trimming removed 6 bases from V and 3 bases from J; junction bases left unmatched: 9. The CDR3 nucleotides are TGCGCCAGCACCCGGAAAGGGGGCAGCTACGAGCAGTACTTC. Its protein product is CASTRKGGSYEQYF.

This chain links TRBV5-1 with TRBJ1-2; 10 positions match TRBD1. Germline V lookup: CDR1 SGHRS, CDR2 YFSETQ. Trimming removed 3 bases from V and 6 bases from J; junction bases left unmatched: 8. The CDR3 is 15 residues long. The CDR3 here is CASSSYTGTGDGYTF. As DNA, the CDR3 is TGCGCCAGCAGCTCCTATACCGGGACAGGGGATGGCTACACCTTC.

This chain connects TRBV6-4 to TRBJ2-2; 8 nucleotides match TRBD2. CDR1 is MRHNA, CDR2 SNTAGT, per germline. The CDR3 is made up of 15 amino acids. V trimming: 2 bases; J trimming: 7 bases; junction bases outside the gene matches: 6. The DNA of the CDR3 is TGTGCCAGCAGTGACAACAGCGGGAGAGGCGGGGAGCTGTTTTTT. Translated, it gives CASSDNSGRGGELFF.

This sequence joins TRBV5-1 and TRBJ1-2; D might be TRBD1 (5 bases). This CDR3 comprises 15 residues. V lost 0 bases and J lost 3, with 12 bases in between. Looked up from germline, CDR1 is SGHRS and CDR2 is YFSETQ. This chain's CDR3 is CASSLGWDWDYGYTF. The CDR3 bases are TGCGCCAGCAGCTTGGGGTGGGACTGGGACTATGGCTACACCTTC.

This chain uses TRBV27 with TRBJ2-7; 9 bases line up with TRBD2. This CDR3 has 15 residues. V gave up 2 bases and J gave up 3 bases; unmatched junction bases: 5. CDR1 and CDR2 from the germline V gene are MNHEY and SMNVEV (reference sequence). CDR3 in amino acids: CASSLHSGSIYEQYF. The CDR3 coding sequence is TGTGCCAGCAGTTTACATAGCGGGAGTATCTACGAGCAGTACTTC.

The chain carries TRBV2 and TRBJ2-7, with TRBD1 identical over 10 bases. CDR1 is SNHLY and CDR2 is FYNNEI in the germline V gene. The CDR3 has 15 residues. Unmatched junction bases numbered 8, after V lost 7 bases and J lost 2 bases. The CDR3 sequence is CASKTGGINTYEQYF. The CDR3, as DNA: TGTGCCAGCAAGACAGGGGGCATCAATACCTACGAGCAGTACTTC.

The chain uses TRBV11-2 and TRBJ2-7; TRBD2 might be the D (6 bases). Trimming removed 0 bases from V and 3 bases from J, with 12 bases in between. In germline, CDR1 is SGHAT, CDR2 FQNNGV. The CDR3 is 15 residues long. CDR3 sequence: CASSLDGREYYEQYF. The CDR3 region has the DNA TGTGCCAGCAGCTTAGACGGACGGGAGTACTACGAGCAGTACTTC.

This clone was seen a single time. The rearrangement links TRBV3-1 (or the pseudogene TRBV3-2) to TRBJ2-5, with 7 bases aligning to TRBD2. There are 18 residues in the CDR3. Germline-derived CDR1 and CDR2 are LGHDT and YNNKEL (reference sequence). The V gene end was trimmed by 4 bases and the J gene end by 5 bases; junction bases not matched to a gene: 19. CDR3 DNA sequence: TGTGCCAGCAGCCGGGGGAGGGCTAGCGAGGGCACATGGGAGACCCAGTACTTC. Translation gives CASSRGRASEGTWETQYF.

J is TRBJ2-7 and V is TRBV28; the D is unclear. From germline, CDR1 is MDHEN and CDR2 SYDVKM. The CDR3 sequence is 15 residues long. V was trimmed by 6 bases and J by 4 bases, leaving 19 bases between them. As DNA, the CDR3 is TGTGCCAGCAGGACCCAAACGCGCGGCCGATACGAGCAGTACTTC. Amino acid sequence: CASRTQTRGRYEQYF.

The chain combines TRBV4-1 with TRBJ1-4; 8 bases are a match to TRBD1. Trimming took 0 bases from V and 7 from J; bases not matched to a gene: 7. The germline gives CDR1 MGHRA, CDR2 YSYEKL. The CDR3 is made up of 16 amino acids. CDR3 sequence (DNA): TGCGCCAGCAGCCAAGAAGGGACAGGCCCAGGTGAAAAACTGTTTTTT. Translating it yields CASSQEGTGPGEKLFF.

The rearrangement links TRBV7-9 to TRBJ2-1; the match to TRBD2 covers 8 bases. Germline V CDR1 and CDR2: SEHNR, FQNEAQ (reference sequence). After removal of 1 base from V and 6 bases from J, the junction contained 8 bases not matched to a gene. CDR3 length: 16 residues. In nucleotides, the CDR3 is TGTGCCAGCAGCTTAGAGGGGACTAGAGGGTTCAATGAGCAGTTCTTC. Its translation is CASSLEGTRGFNEQFF.

The V and J genes are TRBV14 and TRBJ1-6; 8 bases map to TRBD1. Germline loops: CDR1 SGHDN, CDR2 FVKESK. The CDR3 covers 13 residues. With 8 bases clipped from V and 6 bases from J, the junction kept 3 bases outside the gene matches. CDR3 amino acids: CASSGQVNSPLHF. CDR3 sequence (DNA): TGTGCCAGCTCGGGACAGGTTAATTCACCCCTCCACTTT.